What follows are 5 T cell receptor beta chains derived from one specimen sequenced in a study of cytomegalovirus exposure and HLA in healthy donors. Both 60 Vbeta primers and 13 Jbeta primers went into the PCR. The data were produced by immunoSEQ multiplex PCR, yet TCRdb's version contains in-frame clones alone and is incomplete. The sample lists approximately 210,000 clones, about 81% occurring once. Sequenced: PBMCs. These receptors all stem from a man younger than 35 in good health and CMV-seronegative.

The chain combines TRBV6-5 with TRBJ1-5; a weak D match, TRBD1 (5 bases). Trimming shortened V by 6 bases and J by 7 bases, and 13 bases separated the two germline ends. Germline V gene sequence: CDR1 MNHEY, CDR2 SVGAGI. CDR3 length: 13 residues. The CDR3 DNA reads as TGTGCCAGCAGCCATCCGGGGGGACAGCCCCAGCATTTT. Protein product: CASSHPGGQPQHF.

The chain uses TRBV4-3 and TRBJ2-5; D is undetermined. This CDR3 contains 14 residues. Germline-derived CDR1 and CDR2 are LGHNA and YSLEER. Trimming shortened V by 4 bases and J by 7 bases, and 16 bases separated the two germline ends. CDR3 DNA: TGCGCCAGCAGCCCAACCTCCTCAGCAGGGACCCAGTACTTC. It yields the protein CASSPTSSAGTQYF.

The chain employs TRBV27 and TRBJ2-3; TRBD2 matches at 8 bases. Per germline, CDR1 MNHEY and CDR2 SMNVEV (reference sequence). This CDR3 is 14 amino acids long. V dropped 4 bases and J dropped 3; count of bases not matched to a gene: 3. The DNA of the CDR3 is TGTGCCAGCAGTTATACTAGCGGTACAGATACGCAGTATTTT. Protein: CASSYTSGTDTQYF.

The genes are TRBV6-4 and TRBJ1-2; 7 bases match TRBD1. From germline, CDR1 is MRHNA and CDR2 SNTAGT. V trimming: 3 bases; J trimming: 4 bases; junction bases outside the gene matches: 14. The CDR3 totals 17 residues. CDR3 sequence (DNA): TGTGCCAGCAGTGATCGTATTAACAGGGGAGGAATCTATGGCTACACCTTC. Protein sequence: CASSDRINRGGIYGYTF.

This chain uses TRBV11-3 with TRBJ2-5; 7 bases are shared with TRBD2. J gave up 2 bases and V 0 bases, and 6 bases lay outside the gene matches. The CDR3 length is 16 residues. CDR1 is SGHNT, CDR2 YENEEA, per germline. The CDR3 sequence is CASSLDMRLAQETQYF. The CDR3 DNA sequence: TGTGCCAGCAGCTTAGATATGAGACTAGCTCAAGAGACCCAGTACTTC.